These 26 T cell receptor beta chains were sequenced from one sample in a study of T cells in Graves' hyperthyroidism and ophthalmopathy. RNA transcripts yielded amplified TCR beta CDR3 regions. The TCR CDR3 first-round RT-PCR relied on the HTBI primer set. TCRdb analysed the multiplex PCR reads with MiXCR anew, one entry per CDR3 protein. Of fewer than 750,000 distinct CDR3 sequences in the sample, 46% were seen once. Material: peripheral blood or thyroid tissue (not recorded which). These receptor sequences come from a woman in her late teens or twenties with Graves' hyperthyroidism.

This clonotype was seen at least ten times. V gene TRBV5-1 combines with J gene TRBJ1-1, with D uncertain. V lost 0 bases and J lost 13, with 13 bases in between. Germline CDR1 SGHRS, CDR2 YFSETQ. The CDR3 consists of 12 residues. The CDR3 loop is CASSLDYIFHFF. DNA for the CDR3: TGCGCCAGCAGCTTGGACTATATTTTCCATTTCTTT.

The gene calls are TRBV20-1 and TRBJ2-7, with TRBD2 matching over 7 bases. Germline CDR1 reads DFQATT; CDR2 reads SNEGSKA (reference sequence). With 0 bases clipped from V and 4 bases from J, the junction kept 9 bases outside the gene matches. The CDR3 is 15 amino acids. The CDR3 spells CSARDNGGGVYEQYF. CDR3 DNA: TGCAGTGCTAGAGATAATGGGGGAGGGGTGTACGAGCAGTACTTC.

This clonotype was counted many times. The gene calls are TRBV12-3 or TRBV12-4 and TRBJ1-1, with 7 positions matching TRBD1. The V segment lost 6 bases and the J segment 9 bases; nucleotides outside the gene matches: 13. The CDR3 runs 14 residues. The CDR3 nucleotides are TGTGCCAGCAGCTCAAGAGACAGGGAAATTCAAGCTTTCTTT. Protein sequence: CASSSRDREIQAFF.

The sample holds a few counts of this clonotype. This sequence joins TRBV6-5 and TRBJ2-7, with 8 positions matching TRBD1. Germline V gene lookup returns CDR1 MNHEY and CDR2 SVGAGI. The CDR3 loop spans 14 amino acids. V gave up 2 bases and J gave up 7 bases; unmatched junction bases: 7. The CDR3 coding sequence is TGTGCCAGCAGTTACCGGCCCGGGACAGGAGAGCAGTACTTC. Translated, it gives CASSYRPGTGEQYF.

The rearrangement joins TRBV19 to TRBJ1-2; D is unresolved. Germline-derived CDR1 and CDR2 are LNHDA and SQIVND (reference sequence). The V and J ends lost 9 bases and 8 bases respectively, with 13 bases between them. The CDR3 contains 11 residues. CDR3 sequence (DNA): TGTGCCAGCCAAGATGGACGCGGCTACACCTTC. It translates to CASQDGRGYTF.

The chain links TRBV6-5 to TRBJ2-1; D gene uncertain. CDR1 is MNHEY, CDR2 SVGAGI, per germline. Between the trimmed V and J ends, which lost 7 bases and 7 bases, there was a span of 8 bases. There are 11 residues in the CDR3. This chain's CDR3 is CASTKSNEQFF. The CDR3 DNA reads TGTGCCAGCACCAAATCAAATGAGCAGTTCTTC.

This clonotype came up many times. The chain recombines TRBV5-1 with TRBJ2-7; TRBD2 matches 8 bases. The CDR3 length is 15 residues. CDR1 and CDR2 (germline): SGHRS, YFSETQ. The ends lost 6 bases at V and 2 bases at J; junction bases unmatched: 10. The CDR3 here is CASTRSTSGTYEQYF. The CDR3 DNA follows: TGCGCCAGCACCCGTAGCACTAGCGGAACCTACGAGCAGTACTTC.

The V gene is TRBV12-3 or TRBV12-4, the J gene TRBJ2-7; 7 bases fit TRBD2. The end of the DNA fits TRBJ2-1 better, so the J call may be wrong. The CDR3 consists of 15 residues. This CDR3 reads CASSEHTAGDNEQFF. The CDR3 coding sequence is TGTGCCAGCAGCGAGCATACGGCGGGGGACAATGAGCAGTTCTTC.

This clonotype was recorded at least ten times. This chain uses TRBV12-3 or TRBV12-4 with TRBJ2-5, with 9 nucleotides matching TRBD1. V gave up 5 bases and J gave up 7 bases; unmatched junction bases: 11. There are 15 residues in the CDR3. The CDR3 DNA reads as TGTGCCAGCAGTGGCGGGACAGGGCGGGTTGGGACCCAGTACTTC. It specifies CASSGGTGRVGTQYF.

The table lists this clonotype with many counts. This chain links TRBV6-5 with TRBJ1-2, with 8 bases fitting TRBD1. Trimming at V came to 11 bases and at J to 4 bases, leaving 12 bases not matched to a gene. Germline CDR1 MNHEY, CDR2 SVGAGI. The CDR3 is 14 amino acids. The CDR3 DNA reads TGTGCCTCTCGGGGGCGGACAGGGATCTATGGCTACACCTTC. It codes for CASRGRTGIYGYTF.

This clonotype was found many times. The chain links TRBV7-9 to TRBJ1-3; a weak D match, TRBD1 (6 bases). Germline assignment: CDR1 SEHNR and CDR2 FQNEAQ (reference sequence). V lost 4 bases to trimming and J lost 4 bases, with 17 bases between them. The CDR3 runs to 16 residues. Here the CDR3 DNA reads TGTGCCAGCAGCTCCATAGTGGAGGGGGACGGAAACACCATATATTTT. Encoded protein: CASSSIVEGDGNTIYF.

The table lists this clonotype with a few counts. V usage is TRBV19 and J usage is TRBJ2-5; D is unclear. The CDR3 has 16 amino acids. V lost 3 bases, J lost 1 base, and 15 bases lay in between. Germline V lookup: CDR1 LNHDA, CDR2 SQIVND (reference sequence). CDR3 protein: CASSMTGRIFQETQYF. The CDR3 nucleotides read TGTGCCAGTAGTATGACCGGACGGATCTTCCAAGAGACCCAGTACTTC. Based on the CDR3 plus reference TRBV19 and TRBJ2-5, the full variable domain is DGGITQSPKYLFRKEGQNVTLSCEQNLNHDAMYWYRQDPGQGLRLIYYSQIVNDFQKGDIAEGYSVSREKKESFPLTVTSAQKNPTAFYLCASSMTGRIFQETQYFGPGTRLLVL.

CDR3 sequence (DNA): TGTGCCAGCAACGGACAGAGCTCCTATAATTCACCCCTCCACTTT. This gives the protein CASNGQSSYNSPLHF. The rearrangement links TRBV6-6 to TRBJ1-6, with D perhaps TRBD1 (6 bases). This CDR3 has 15 residues. V lost 7 bases and J 0 bases, leaving 10 bases between the germline ends. CDR1 and CDR2 (germline): MNHNY, SVGAGI (reference sequence).

The V gene is TRBV2, the J gene TRBJ2-7; TRBD2 matches at 9 bases. CDR1 SNHLY and CDR2 FYNNEI come from the germline V gene. CDR3 size: 15 residues. Trimming removed 8 bases from V and 0 bases from J; junction bases left unmatched: 8. This CDR3 is CASVVISGSSYEQYF. CDR3 in DNA: TGTGCCAGCGTTGTCATTAGCGGGAGCTCCTACGAGCAGTACTTC.

The CDR3: CASSHGVTEAFF. For the CDR3, the DNA is TGTGCCAGCAGTCACGGGGTTACTGAAGCTTTCTTT. This sequence joins TRBV12-3 or TRBV12-4 and TRBJ1-1; D is unclear. The V end lost 5 bases, the J end lost 5 bases, and 9 bases lay between the germline ends. The CDR3 covers 12 residues.

The V gene is TRBV5-1, the J gene TRBJ2-7; the D is unclear. Germline assignment: CDR1 SGHRS and CDR2 YFSETQ. Trimming took off 4 bases at V and 6 bases at J, with 17 bases between the two ends. This CDR3 contains 14 residues. CDR3 amino acids: CASSLGPLLREQYF. In nucleotides, the CDR3 is TGCGCCAGCAGCCTCGGTCCTCTTCTACGCGAGCAGTACTTC.

The chain couples TRBV29-1 to TRBJ1-4; the D gene is possibly TRBD1 (6 bases). V lost 3 bases and J lost 7, with 9 bases in between. The CDR3 runs to 12 residues. CDR1 and CDR2 (germline): SQVTM, ANQGSEA. CDR3 nucleotide sequence: TGCAGCGTTGAGGGGGCGGGTGAAAAACTGTTTTTT. Translation gives CSVEGAGEKLFF.

The sample holds many counts of this clonotype. The chain links TRBV7-2 to TRBJ1-1; no clear D. From germline, CDR1 is SGHTA and CDR2 FQGNSA. This CDR3 has 14 amino acids. V was cut by 1 base and J by 5 bases, with 11 bases left in between. The CDR3 loop is CASSLGPGITEAFF. In DNA form, the CDR3 reads TGTGCCAGCAGCTTAGGGCCGGGGATTACTGAAGCTTTCTTT.

In its sample, this clonotype was seen a few times. The CDR3 coding sequence is TGTGCCATCCACAGCGGCCACCCGTACGAGCAGTACTTC. This gives the protein CAIHSGHPYEQYF. J is TRBJ2-7 and V is TRBV6-6, with a tentative D call TRBD2 (5 bases). Trimming took 10 bases from V and 4 from J, leaving 17 bases between them. Germline-derived CDR1 and CDR2 are MNHNY and SVGAGI (reference sequence). The CDR3 runs 13 residues.

This clonotype showed up many times. The chain recombines TRBV13 with TRBJ1-1; D uncertain. The CDR3 is 14 residues long. V was clipped by 5 bases and J by 4 bases, with 14 bases between them. Per germline, CDR1 PRHDT and CDR2 FYEKMQ (reference sequence). The CDR3 here is CASSPDQILTEAFF. The CDR3 DNA reads TGTGCCAGCAGCCCGGACCAGATTCTCACTGAAGCTTTCTTT.

This clonotype was observed at least ten times. The J gene is TRBJ1-1, the V gene TRBV10-3, with unresolved D. The CDR3 covers 13 residues. The germline V gene has CDR1 ENHRY and CDR2 SYGVKD. V dropped 0 bases and J dropped 5 bases, with 7 bases sitting between them. This chain's CDR3 is CAISESPDTEAFF. The CDR3 DNA is TGTGCCATCAGTGAGTCTCCGGATACTGAAGCTTTCTTT.

The rearrangement uses TRBV7-6 and TRBJ2-7, with D possibly being TRBD1 (5 bases). The CDR3 has 13 residues. The ends were cut back, 10 bases at V and 4 bases at J, with 17 bases in the middle. Germline V gives CDR1 SGHVS, CDR2 FNYEAQ. CDR3 nucleotide sequence: TGTGCCACCCAAGGGGCAGACCCTTACGAGCAGTACTTC. Encoded protein: CATQGADPYEQYF.

The chain joins TRBV29-1 to TRBJ2-5; D possibly corresponds to TRBD2 (6 bases). The CDR3 runs to 12 residues. V dropped 8 bases and J dropped 5 bases, with 15 bases sitting between them. Germline V lookup: CDR1 SQVTM, CDR2 ANQGSEA. The CDR3 sequence: CSTQAGGETQYF. Written as DNA, the CDR3 is TGCAGCACCCAGGCCGGAGGGGAGACCCAGTACTTC.

This clonotype was seen ten or more times. The V and J genes are TRBV11-1 and TRBJ2-5, with D perhaps TRBD1 (6 bases). CDR3 size: 15 residues. Germline-derived CDR1 and CDR2 are SGHAT and FQDESV (reference sequence). V lost 5 bases to trimming and J lost 2 bases, with 15 bases between them. CDR3 loop: CASSPQGLGQETQYF. The DNA for the CDR3 is TGTGCCAGCAGCCCGCAGGGGCTGGGGCAAGAGACCCAGTACTTC.

The chain couples TRBV5-4 to TRBJ1-4, with D possibly matching TRBD1 (5 bases). CDR1 and CDR2 from the germline V gene are SGHNT and YYREEE (reference sequence). This CDR3 is built from 15 residues. Trimming took off 0 bases at V and 3 bases at J, with 9 bases between the two ends. CDR3 in DNA: TGTGCCAGCAGCTTGGGGGCAGGGCCTAATGAAAAACTGTTTTTT. Translation gives CASSLGAGPNEKLFF.

This chain links TRBV12-3 or TRBV12-4 with TRBJ2-7; 11 bases fit TRBD2. Near its end, the DNA agrees better with TRBJ2-1, so the J call may be wrong. This CDR3 spans 15 amino acids. The CDR3 DNA reads as TGTGCCAGCAGTCTTAGCGGGAGGGCCGAGAATGAGCAGTTCTTC. Its protein product is CASSLSGRAENEQFF.